One T cell receptor beta chain is described in this entry. The J segment lost 5 bases and the V segment lost 5 bases, leaving 5 bases of the junction unmatched. The CDR3 is 14 residues long. Germline V gene sequence: CDR1 MNHNY, CDR2 SVGAGI (reference sequence). The data were produced by immunoSEQ multiplex PCR, yet TCRdb's version contains in-frame clones alone and is incomplete. The sample lists 200,000 to 300,000 clones, roughly 86% seen once, with about 9.2% in the top ten. This sample is part of a study of blood T cell repertoires in COVID-19. Sequencing was carried out using peripheral blood. The rearrangement uses TRBV6-6 and TRBJ2-3, with 9 bases identical to TRBD2. The TCR sequence derives from a man aged 40-55 years who had recovered from COVID-19. The CDR3 bases are TGTGCCAGCAGTGTAGCGGGAGTGAGAGATACGCAGTATTTT. This sequence encodes CASSVAGVRDTQYF.